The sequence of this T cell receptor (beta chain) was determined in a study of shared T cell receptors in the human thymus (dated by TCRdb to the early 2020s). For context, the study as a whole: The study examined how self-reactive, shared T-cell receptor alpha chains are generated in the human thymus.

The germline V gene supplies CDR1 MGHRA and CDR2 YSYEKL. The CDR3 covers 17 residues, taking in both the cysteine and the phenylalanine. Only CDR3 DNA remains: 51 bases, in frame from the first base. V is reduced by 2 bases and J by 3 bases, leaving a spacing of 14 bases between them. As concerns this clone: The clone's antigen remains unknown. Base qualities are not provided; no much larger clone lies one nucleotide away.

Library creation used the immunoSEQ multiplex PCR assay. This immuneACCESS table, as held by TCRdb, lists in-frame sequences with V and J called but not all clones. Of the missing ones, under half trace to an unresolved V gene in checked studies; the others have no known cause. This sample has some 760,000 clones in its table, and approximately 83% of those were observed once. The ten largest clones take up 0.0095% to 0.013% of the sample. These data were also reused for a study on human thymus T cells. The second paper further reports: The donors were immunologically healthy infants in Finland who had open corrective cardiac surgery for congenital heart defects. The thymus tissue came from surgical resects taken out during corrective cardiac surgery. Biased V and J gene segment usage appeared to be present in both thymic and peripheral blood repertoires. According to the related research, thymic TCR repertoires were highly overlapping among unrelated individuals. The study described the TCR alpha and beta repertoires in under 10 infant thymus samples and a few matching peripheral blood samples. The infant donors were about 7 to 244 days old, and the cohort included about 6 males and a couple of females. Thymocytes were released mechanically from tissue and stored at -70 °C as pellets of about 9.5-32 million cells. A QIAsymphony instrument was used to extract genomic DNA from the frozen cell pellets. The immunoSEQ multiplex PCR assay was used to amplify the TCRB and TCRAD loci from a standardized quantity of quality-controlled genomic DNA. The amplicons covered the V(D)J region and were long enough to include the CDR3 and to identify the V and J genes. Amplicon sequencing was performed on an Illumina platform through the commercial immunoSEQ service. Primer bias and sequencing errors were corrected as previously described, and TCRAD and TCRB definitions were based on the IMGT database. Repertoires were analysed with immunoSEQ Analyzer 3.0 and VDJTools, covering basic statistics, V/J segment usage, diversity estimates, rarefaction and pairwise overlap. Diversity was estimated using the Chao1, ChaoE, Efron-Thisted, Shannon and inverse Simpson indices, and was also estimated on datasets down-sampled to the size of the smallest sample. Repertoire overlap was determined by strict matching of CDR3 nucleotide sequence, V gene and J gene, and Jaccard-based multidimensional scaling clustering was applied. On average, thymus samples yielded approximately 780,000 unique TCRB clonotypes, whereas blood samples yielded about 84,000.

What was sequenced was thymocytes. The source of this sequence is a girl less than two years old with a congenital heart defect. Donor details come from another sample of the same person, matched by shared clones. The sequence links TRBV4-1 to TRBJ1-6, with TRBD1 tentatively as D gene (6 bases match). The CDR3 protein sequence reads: CASSQPQGLYYNSPLHF. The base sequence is TGCGCCAGCAGCCAACCACAGGGTTTGTACTATAATTCACCCCTCCACTTT.